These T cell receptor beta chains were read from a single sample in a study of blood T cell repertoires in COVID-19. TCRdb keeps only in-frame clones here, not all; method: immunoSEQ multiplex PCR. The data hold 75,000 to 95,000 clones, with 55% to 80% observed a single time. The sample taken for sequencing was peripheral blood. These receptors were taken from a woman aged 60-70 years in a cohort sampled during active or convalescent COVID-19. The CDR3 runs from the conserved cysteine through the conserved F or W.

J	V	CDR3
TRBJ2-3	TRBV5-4	CATLSPSTDTQYF
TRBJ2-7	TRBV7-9	CASSTGQGKPYEQYF
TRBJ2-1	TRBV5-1	CASSFDQLAGAYNEQFF
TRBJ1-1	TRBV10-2	CASSVWGLDTEAFF
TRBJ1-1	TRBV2	CASTDGQDLEAFF
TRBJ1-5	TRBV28	CASSRQGELGNQPQHF
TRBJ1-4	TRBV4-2	CASSQEDSPGTNEKLFF
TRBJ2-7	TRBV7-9	CASSLEGQASYEQYF
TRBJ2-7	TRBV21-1	CASSKKGRGVLLGHEQYF
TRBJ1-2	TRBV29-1	CSVPGTLYGYTF
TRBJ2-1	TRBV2	CASTGLAGIGGEQFF
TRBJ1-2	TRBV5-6	CASSLRIRGGNGYTF
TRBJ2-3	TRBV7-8	CASSFPKSGGSTDTQYF
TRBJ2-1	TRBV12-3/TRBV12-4	CASRANYNEQFF
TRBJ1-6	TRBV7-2	CASSLYGGQFNSPLHF
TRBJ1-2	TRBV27	CASRTLQGFNYGYTF
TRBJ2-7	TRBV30	CAWNLRFDYEQYF
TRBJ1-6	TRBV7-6	CASSGSGGLGDSPLHF